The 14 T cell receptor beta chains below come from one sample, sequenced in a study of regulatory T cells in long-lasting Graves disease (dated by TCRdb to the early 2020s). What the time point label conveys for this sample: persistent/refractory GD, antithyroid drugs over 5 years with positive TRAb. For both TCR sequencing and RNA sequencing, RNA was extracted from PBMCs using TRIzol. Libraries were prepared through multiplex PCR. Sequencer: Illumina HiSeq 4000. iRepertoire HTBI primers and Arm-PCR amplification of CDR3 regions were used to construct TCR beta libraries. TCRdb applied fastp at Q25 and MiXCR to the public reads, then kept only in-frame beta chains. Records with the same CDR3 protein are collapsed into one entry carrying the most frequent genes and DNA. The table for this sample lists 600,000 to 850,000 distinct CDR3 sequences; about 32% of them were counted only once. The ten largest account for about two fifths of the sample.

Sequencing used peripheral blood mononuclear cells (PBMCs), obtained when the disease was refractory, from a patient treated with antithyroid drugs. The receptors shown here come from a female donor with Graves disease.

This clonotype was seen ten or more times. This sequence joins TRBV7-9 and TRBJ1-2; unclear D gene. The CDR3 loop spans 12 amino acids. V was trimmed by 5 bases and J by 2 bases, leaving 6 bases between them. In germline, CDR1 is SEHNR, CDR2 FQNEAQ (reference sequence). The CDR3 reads CASSLVNYGYTF. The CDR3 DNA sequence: TGTGCCAGCAGCCTAGTCAACTATGGCTACACCTTC. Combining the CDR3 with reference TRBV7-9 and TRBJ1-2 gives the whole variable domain DTGVSQNPRHKITKRGQNVTFRCDPISEHNRLYWYRQTLGQGPEFLTYFQNEAQLEKSRLLSDRFSAERPKGSFSTLEIQRTEQGDSAMYLCASSLVNYGYTFGSGTRLTVV.

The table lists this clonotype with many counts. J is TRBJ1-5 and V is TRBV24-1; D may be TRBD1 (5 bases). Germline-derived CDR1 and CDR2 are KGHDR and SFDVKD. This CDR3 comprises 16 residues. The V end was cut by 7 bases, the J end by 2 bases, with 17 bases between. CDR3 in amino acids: CATSANSLGGNQPQHF. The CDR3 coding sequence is TGTGCCACCAGCGCTAACTCCCTAGGGGGCAATCAGCCCCAGCATTTT.

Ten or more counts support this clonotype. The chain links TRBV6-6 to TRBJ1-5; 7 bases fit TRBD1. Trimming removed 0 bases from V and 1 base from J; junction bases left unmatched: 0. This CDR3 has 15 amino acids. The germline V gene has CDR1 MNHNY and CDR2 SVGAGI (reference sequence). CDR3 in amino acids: CASSYSTGSNQPQHF. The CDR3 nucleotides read TGTGCCAGCAGTTACTCGACAGGGAGCAATCAGCCCCAGCATTTT.

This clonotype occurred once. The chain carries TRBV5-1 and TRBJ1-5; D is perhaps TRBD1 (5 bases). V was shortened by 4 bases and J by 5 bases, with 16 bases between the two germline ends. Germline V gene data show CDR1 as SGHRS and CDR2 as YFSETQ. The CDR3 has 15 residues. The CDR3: CASSRDGLADQPQHF. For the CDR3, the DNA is TGCGCCAGCAGCAGGGACGGACTAGCGGATCAGCCCCAGCATTTT.

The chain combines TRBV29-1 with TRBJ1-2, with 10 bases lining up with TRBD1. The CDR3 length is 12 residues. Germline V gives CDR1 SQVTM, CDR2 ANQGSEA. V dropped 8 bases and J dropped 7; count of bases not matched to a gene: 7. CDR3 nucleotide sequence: TGCAGCCACGATGGACAGGGGGTTGGCTACACCTTC. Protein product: CSHDGQGVGYTF.

The CDR3 coding sequence is TGTGCCAGCAGTTTGCCAGGGGGCGCCGCTGAAAAACTGTTTTTT. This translates into CASSLPGGAAEKLFF. J is TRBJ1-4 and V is TRBV28; TRBD1 agrees at 8 bases. The CDR3 runs to 15 residues. The germline gives CDR1 MDHEN, CDR2 SYDVKM. The ends lost 3 bases at V and 7 bases at J; junction bases unmatched: 7.

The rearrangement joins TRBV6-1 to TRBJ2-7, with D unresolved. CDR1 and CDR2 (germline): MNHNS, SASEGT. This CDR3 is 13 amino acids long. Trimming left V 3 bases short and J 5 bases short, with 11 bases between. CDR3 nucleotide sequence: TGTGCCAGCAGTGACAGGTCCTCGGACGAGCAGTACTTC. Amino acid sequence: CASSDRSSDEQYF.

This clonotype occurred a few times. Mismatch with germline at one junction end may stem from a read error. DNA of the CDR3: TGTGCCACCAGCAGAGAATCTCAGGACTACCCGAACTTC. It translates to CATSRESQDYPNF. The chain joins TRBV15 to TRBJ2-7; tentative D call: TRBD2 (6 bases). Looked up from germline, CDR1 is LNHNV and CDR2 is YYDKDF (reference sequence). The CDR3 contains 13 residues. Using reference TRBV15 and TRBJ2-7 for the parts outside the CDR3, the full variable domain is DAMVIQNPRYQVTQFGKPVTLSCSQTLNHNVMYWYQQKSSQAPKLLFHYYDKDFNNEADTPDNFQSRRPNTSFCFLDIRSPGLGDTAMYLCATSRESQDYPNFGPGTRLTVT.

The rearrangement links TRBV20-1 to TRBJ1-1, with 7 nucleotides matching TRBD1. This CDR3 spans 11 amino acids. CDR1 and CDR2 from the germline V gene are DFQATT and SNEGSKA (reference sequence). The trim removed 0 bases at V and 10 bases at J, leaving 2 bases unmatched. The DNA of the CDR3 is TGCAGTGCTAGAGATAACAGGGGAGCTTTCTTT. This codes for CSARDNRGAFF.

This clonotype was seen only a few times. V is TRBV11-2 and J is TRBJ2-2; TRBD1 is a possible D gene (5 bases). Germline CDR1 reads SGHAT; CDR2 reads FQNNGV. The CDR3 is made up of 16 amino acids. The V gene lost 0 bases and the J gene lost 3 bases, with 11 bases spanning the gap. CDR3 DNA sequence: TGTGCCAGCAGCTTAGATCGGCTCAGGGACACCGGGGAGCTGTTTTTT. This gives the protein CASSLDRLRDTGELFF.

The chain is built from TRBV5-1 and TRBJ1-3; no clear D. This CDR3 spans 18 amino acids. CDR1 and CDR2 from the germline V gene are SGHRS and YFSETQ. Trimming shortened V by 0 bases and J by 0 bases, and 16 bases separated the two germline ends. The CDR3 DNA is TGCGCCAGCAGCTTGGATCCTTGGCGGTACAGCTCTGGAAACACCATATATTTT. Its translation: CASSLDPWRYSSGNTIYF.

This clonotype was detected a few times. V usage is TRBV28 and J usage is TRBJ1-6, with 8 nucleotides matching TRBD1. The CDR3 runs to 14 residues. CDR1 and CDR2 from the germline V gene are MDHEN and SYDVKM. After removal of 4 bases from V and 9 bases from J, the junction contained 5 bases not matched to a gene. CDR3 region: CASSSWDRTSPLHF. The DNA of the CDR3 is TGTGCCAGCAGTTCCTGGGACAGGACTTCACCCCTCCACTTT. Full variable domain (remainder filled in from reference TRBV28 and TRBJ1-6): DVKVTQSSRYLVKRTGEKVFLECVQDMDHENMFWYRQDPGLGLRLIYFSYDVKMKEKGDIPEGYSVSREKKERFSLILESASTNQTSMYLCASSSWDRTSPLHFGNGTRLTVT.

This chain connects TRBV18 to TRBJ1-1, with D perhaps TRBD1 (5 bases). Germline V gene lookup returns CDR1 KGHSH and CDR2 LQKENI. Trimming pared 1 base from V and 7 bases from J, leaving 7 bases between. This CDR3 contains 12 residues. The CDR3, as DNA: TGTGCCAGCTCACCACGGGGGGGTGAAGCTTTCTTT. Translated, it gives CASSPRGGEAFF. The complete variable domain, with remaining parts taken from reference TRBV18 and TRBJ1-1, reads NAGVMQNPRHLVRRRGQEARLRCSPMKGHSHVYWYRQLPEEGLKFMVYLQKENIIDESGMPKERFSAEFPKEGPSILRIQQVVRGDSAAYFCASSPRGGEAFFGQGTRLTVV.

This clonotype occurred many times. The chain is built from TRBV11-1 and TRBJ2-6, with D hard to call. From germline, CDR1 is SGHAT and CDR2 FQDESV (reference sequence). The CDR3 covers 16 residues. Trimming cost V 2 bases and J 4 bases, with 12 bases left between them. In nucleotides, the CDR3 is TGTGCCAGCAGCTTAATATTAGGTTCGGGGGCCAACGTCCTGACTTTC. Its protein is CASSLILGSGANVLTF.